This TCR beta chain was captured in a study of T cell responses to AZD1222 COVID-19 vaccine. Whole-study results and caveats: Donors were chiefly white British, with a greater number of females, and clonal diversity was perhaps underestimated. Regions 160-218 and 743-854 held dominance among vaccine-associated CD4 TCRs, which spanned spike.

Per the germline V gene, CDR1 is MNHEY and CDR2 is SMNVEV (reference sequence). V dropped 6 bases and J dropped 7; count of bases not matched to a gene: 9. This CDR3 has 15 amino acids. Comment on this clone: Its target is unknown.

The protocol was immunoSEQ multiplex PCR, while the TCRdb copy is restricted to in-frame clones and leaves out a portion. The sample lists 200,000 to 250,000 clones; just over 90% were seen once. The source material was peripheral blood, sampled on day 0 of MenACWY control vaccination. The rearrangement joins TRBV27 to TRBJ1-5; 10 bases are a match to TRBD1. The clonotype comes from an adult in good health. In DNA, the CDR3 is TGTGCCAGCAGCGAACTGGGACAGGGGCGACAGCCCCAGCATTTT. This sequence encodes CASSELGQGRQPQHF.